This T cell receptor (beta chain) was documented in a study of T cell responses to AZD1222 COVID-19 vaccine. The data were produced by immunoSEQ multiplex PCR, yet TCRdb's version contains in-frame clones alone and is incomplete. Of approximately 110,000 clones listed, about 85% were seen once; the top ten hold about 6%. The CDR3 is made up of 13 amino acids. From germline, CDR1 is LNHDA and CDR2 SQIVND (reference sequence). The V end lost 4 bases, the J end lost 1 base, and 7 bases lay between the germline ends. In this sample, this clone turned up a few times. The chain carries TRBV19 and TRBJ1-1; D is ambiguous. Sequenced material: peripheral blood, taken on day 0 of AZD1222 vaccination. The source of this sequence is an adult in good health. The CDR3 sequence is CASSTMGNTEAFF. The CDR3 DNA is TGTGCCAGTAGTACCATGGGGAACACTGAAGCTTTCTTT.